These T cell receptor beta chains were read from a single sample in a study of blood T cell repertoires in COVID-19. Repertoires were generated with immunoSEQ multiplex PCR, while TCRdb's copy carries only in-frame clones and drops some. The table shows roughly 76,000 clones, with roughly 80% occurring only once. Material: peripheral blood. The source is a woman aged 70 to 79 with acute or convalescent COVID-19. Both conserved end residues are part of each CDR3. The order of the fields is clone size, D gene, V gene, J gene, CDR3 DNA, CDR3 protein. The D gene is left open where the match is weak. Clone size, where shown, is once, few, many, or a class for clones that have expanded.

size: -
D: TRBD1
V: TRBV6-5
J: TRBJ1-4
DNA: TGTGCCAGCAGCTCGACAGGGGGCGGTGAAAAACTGTTTTTT
CDR3: CASSSTGGGEKLFF

size: -
D: TRBD1
V: TRBV5-1
J: TRBJ2-1
DNA: TGCGCCAGCAGCCATCCCGGGACAGGGACTCATGAGCAGTTCTTC
CDR3: CASSHPGTGTHEQFF

size: once
D: -
V: TRBV5-1
J: TRBJ2-1
DNA: TGCGCCAGCAGCTTTGGACAGTTCCCCAATGAGCAGTTCTTC
CDR3: CASSFGQFPNEQFF

size: -
D: -
V: TRBV19
J: TRBJ1-5
DNA: TGTGCCAGTAGTTTATATGGAGGGAATAGCAATCAGCCCCAGCATTTT
CDR3: CASSLYGGNSNQPQHF

size: medium-sized
D: -
V: TRBV12-3/TRBV12-4
J: TRBJ2-7
DNA: TGTGCCAGCAGTTTTGGCGGGACCGAGCAGTACTTC
CDR3: CASSFGGTEQYF

size: -
D: TRBD1
V: TRBV29-1
J: TRBJ2-5
DNA: TGCAGCGTTGAGGGGGACAGGGGGCTTTCAGAGACCCAGTACTTC
CDR3: CSVEGDRGLSETQYF

size: once
D: -
V: TRBV5-5
J: TRBJ1-5
DNA: TGTGCCAGCAGGACAGGAGGCAATAGCAATCAGCCCCAGCATTTT
CDR3: CASRTGGNSNQPQHF

size: -
D: TRBD2
V: TRBV19
J: TRBJ2-3
DNA: TGTGCCAGTAGTATAGAACCCGGGACTAGTGTTACGCAGTATTTT
CDR3: CASSIEPGTSVTQYF

size: -
D: -
V: TRBV19
J: TRBJ1-2
DNA: TGTGCCAGTAGTTTGGGCGTAACTAACTATGGCTACACCTTC
CDR3: CASSLGVTNYGYTF

size: -
D: TRBD1
V: TRBV2
J: TRBJ1-1
DNA: TGTGCCAGCAGCGGACAGGGGGGCACTGAAGCTTTCTTT
CDR3: CASSGQGGTEAFF

size: -
D: -
V: TRBV29-1
J: TRBJ1-1
DNA: TGCAGCGTTGCGGAGGGAGGAGGCCCTGAAGCTTTCTTT
CDR3: CSVAEGGGPEAFF

size: -
D: -
V: TRBV7-9
J: TRBJ1-1
DNA: TGTGCCAGCAGCCAATACAGGGACCGCCCTTGGAACACTGAAGCTTTCTTT
CDR3: CASSQYRDRPWNTEAFF

size: -
D: -
V: TRBV19
J: TRBJ2-1
DNA: TGTGCCAGTGTGTCGTCGGCCAGCGGTGAGCAGTTCTTC
CDR3: CASVSSASGEQFF

size: -
D: -
V: TRBV5-4
J: TRBJ1-4
DNA: TGTGCCACCAAACGTCAGGCCGAGGAAAAACTGTTTTTT
CDR3: CATKRQAEEKLFF

size: -
D: -
V: TRBV5-1
J: TRBJ1-6
DNA: TGCGCCAGCAGCTTGTCGGAGGAATCACCCCTCCACTTT
CDR3: CASSLSEESPLHF

size: -
D: TRBD1
V: TRBV19
J: TRBJ1-2
DNA: TGTGCCAGTAGAAAGGACAGGAACTATGGCTACACCTTC
CDR3: CASRKDRNYGYTF

size: -
D: -
V: TRBV7-3
J: TRBJ2-7
DNA: TGTGCCAGCAGCTTAGGGGGGGCGAACGAGCAGTACTTC
CDR3: CASSLGGANEQYF

size: once
D: TRBD1
V: TRBV18
J: TRBJ1-2
DNA: TGTGCCAGCTCATCTTTGACAGGGGCGGGCGGCTACACCTTC
CDR3: CASSSLTGAGGYTF

size: -
D: TRBD1
V: TRBV24-1
J: TRBJ2-3
DNA: TGTGCCACCAGTGACCAGACAGGGCCAACCTCAGATACGCAGTATTTT
CDR3: CATSDQTGPTSDTQYF

size: -
D: -
V: TRBV15
J: TRBJ1-2
DNA: TGTGCCACCAGCAGGGACCAGTGGGCGGGTGGCTACACCTTC
CDR3: CATSRDQWAGGYTF

size: -
D: -
V: TRBV25-1
J: TRBJ2-5
DNA: TGTGCCAGCAGTGAAGGAGGGTGGCATATCGGAGAGACCCAGTACTTC
CDR3: CASSEGGWHIGETQYF

size: -
D: TRBD1
V: TRBV5-6
J: TRBJ1-5
DNA: TGTGCCAGCAGCTGGGGACAGGGGAATCAGCCCCAGCATTTT
CDR3: CASSWGQGNQPQHF

size: -
D: TRBD2
V: TRBV2
J: TRBJ2-7
DNA: TGTGCCAGCAGTGGCGGGAGGGTTTGGGGCGAGCAGTACTTC
CDR3: CASSGGRVWGEQYF

size: -
D: TRBD1
V: TRBV19
J: TRBJ2-3
DNA: TGTGCCACCGACGACAGGGTGACAGATACGCAGTATTTT
CDR3: CATDDRVTDTQYF

size: -
D: TRBD1
V: TRBV2
J: TRBJ2-1
DNA: TGTGCCAGTCTGTGGGACAGAAACTACAATGAGCAGTTCTTC
CDR3: CASLWDRNYNEQFF

size: -
D: -
V: TRBV11-3
J: TRBJ1-1
DNA: TGTGCCAGCAGCTTAGATGGGCAGCCGAACACTGAAGCTTTCTTT
CDR3: CASSLDGQPNTEAFF

size: few
D: -
V: TRBV10-2
J: TRBJ1-5
DNA: TGCGCCAGCAGTGAAGTCTTAAGCGGCAATCAGCCCCAGCATTTT
CDR3: CASSEVLSGNQPQHF

size: -
D: TRBD1
V: TRBV6-5
J: TRBJ1-1
DNA: TGTGCCAGCAGTTACTCAGGGGGCAACACTGAAGCTTTCTTT
CDR3: CASSYSGGNTEAFF

size: -
D: TRBD2
V: TRBV10-2
J: TRBJ2-1
DNA: TGCGCCAGCAGTGACCTCCGACTAGCGGGAGACTACAATGAGCAGTTCTTC
CDR3: CASSDLRLAGDYNEQFF

size: -
D: -
V: TRBV2
J: TRBJ1-2
DNA: TGTGCCAGCAGTAATGTACAGGGAGTTGGCTACACCTTC
CDR3: CASSNVQGVGYTF

size: -
D: -
V: TRBV5-1
J: TRBJ2-7
DNA: TGCGCCAGCAGCGGGACACTAGCGAGCTCCTACGAGCAGTACTTC
CDR3: CASSGTLASSYEQYF

size: -
D: -
V: TRBV25-1
J: TRBJ1-5
DNA: TGTGCCAGCAGTGAAGGAGATCAGCCCCAGCATTTT
CDR3: CASSEGDQPQHF

size: -
D: TRBD1
V: TRBV7-3
J: TRBJ2-5
DNA: TGTGCCAGCAGCTCAGGGACAGGGAAGACCCAGTACTTC
CDR3: CASSSGTGKTQYF

size: -
D: TRBD1
V: TRBV10-1
J: TRBJ1-6
DNA: TGCGCCAGCAGCCCGGACAGGGACTCACCCCTCCACTTT
CDR3: CASSPDRDSPLHF

size: -
D: -
V: TRBV21-1
J: TRBJ2-1
DNA: TGTGCCAGCAGCAATGGCGGGAGTGATGAGCAGTTCTTC
CDR3: CASSNGGSDEQFF

size: -
D: TRBD2
V: TRBV7-8
J: TRBJ2-1
DNA: TGTGCCAGCAGCTTTAATAGCGGGAAACTATACAATGAGCAGTTCTTC
CDR3: CASSFNSGKLYNEQFF

size: once
D: -
V: TRBV6-5
J: TRBJ2-1
DNA: TGTGCCAGCAGTCGGGCTAGCTCCAATGAGCAGTTCTTC
CDR3: CASSRASSNEQFF

size: -
D: -
V: TRBV7-8
J: TRBJ1-4
DNA: TGTGCCAGCAGCTTGACTACAACTAATGAAAAACTGTTTTTT
CDR3: CASSLTTTNEKLFF

size: -
D: TRBD2
V: TRBV9
J: TRBJ2-3
DNA: TGTGCCAGCAGCGCATCTTGGGGGACTAGCGGGAGGGTCACAGATACGCAGTATTTT
CDR3: CASSASWGTSGRVTDTQYF

size: -
D: -
V: TRBV4-1
J: TRBJ2-3
DNA: TGCGCCAGCAGCCAAGATCTAGTTGGGTCAACAGATACGCAGTATTTT
CDR3: CASSQDLVGSTDTQYF

size: -
D: -
V: TRBV18
J: TRBJ1-5
DNA: TGTGCCAGCTCAAATGGGGGCGCGGGCAATCAGCCCCAGCATTTT
CDR3: CASSNGGAGNQPQHF